This T cell receptor (beta chain) is drawn from a study of T cell changes during pregnancy in multiple sclerosis. The data were produced by immunoSEQ multiplex PCR, yet TCRdb's version contains in-frame clones alone and is incomplete. The top ten hold approximately 2.6% of the sample, which has around 88,000 clones, almost 95% seen once. This CDR3 comprises 15 residues. CDR1 is MRHNA, CDR2 SNTAGT, per germline. Trimming left V 6 bases short and J 0 bases short, with 12 bases between. The TCR originated in a female donor with multiple sclerosis, enrolled in a pregnancy study. V gene TRBV6-4 combines with J gene TRBJ1-5; D not certain. The sequences come from peripheral blood, collected in the first trimester of pregnancy. CDR3 residues: CASSFGFYSNQPQHF. Written as DNA, the CDR3 is TGTGCCAGCAGCTTTGGCTTTTATAGCAATCAGCCCCAGCATTTT.